These T cell receptor beta chains were read from a single sample in a study of regulatory T cells in long-lasting Graves disease. Via MiXCR, TCRdb re-called the multiplex PCR reads, giving one row per CDR3 protein. Of almost 350,000 distinct CDR3 sequences listed, about 20% were seen once; the top ten hold approximately 31%. The sequencing used peripheral blood mononuclear cells (PBMCs), collected when the disease was refractory, from a patient treated with antithyroid drugs. The receptors here all came from a female donor with Graves disease. Both conserved end residues are part of each CDR3. A D gene is named only where the DNA matches it firmly. Where a row states a size, it is once, few, many or the class of an expanded clone; other rows omit it.

v_gene: TRBV10-3
d_gene: .
abundance: few
j_gene: TRBJ1-1
CDR3aa: CAISVHENTEAFF
CDR3nt: TGTGCCATCAGTGTACACGAGAACACTGAAGCTTTCTTT

v_gene: TRBV6-1
d_gene: .
abundance: .
j_gene: TRBJ1-4
CDR3aa: CASSIDTGTNEKLFF
CDR3nt: TGTGCCAGCAGTATTGACACTGGGACTAATGAAAAACTGTTTTTT

v_gene: TRBV7-2
d_gene: .
abundance: .
j_gene: TRBJ2-7
CDR3aa: CASSLSGGRSYEQYF
CDR3nt: TGTGCCAGCAGCTTATCGGGGGGCAGATCCTACGAGCAGTACTTC

v_gene: TRBV4-3
d_gene: .
abundance: .
j_gene: TRBJ1-1
CDR3aa: CASSQDFGSPNTEAFF
CDR3nt: TGCGCCAGCAGCCAAGATTTCGGCAGTCCGAACACTGAAGCTTTCTTT

v_gene: TRBV28
d_gene: TRBD1
abundance: many
j_gene: TRBJ2-7
CDR3aa: CASKSPGQGYEQYF
CDR3nt: TGTGCCAGCAAAAGTCCGGGACAGGGCTACGAGCAGTACTTC

v_gene: TRBV12-3/TRBV12-4
d_gene: .
abundance: many
j_gene: TRBJ2-5
CDR3aa: CASRAGGGGETQYF
CDR3nt: TGTGCCAGCAGGGCAGGGGGAGGAGGAGAGACCCAGTACTTC

v_gene: TRBV6-2/TRBV6-3
d_gene: TRBD2
abundance: few
j_gene: TRBJ2-7
CDR3aa: CASSWTSGRGYEQYF
CDR3nt: TGTGCCAGCAGTTGGACTAGCGGGAGGGGCTACGAGCAGTACTTC

v_gene: TRBV7-9
d_gene: .
abundance: few
j_gene: TRBJ1-1
CDR3aa: CASSLLRGTTEAFF
CDR3nt: TGTGCCAGCAGCCTCCTGAGAGGGACCACTGAAGCTTTCTTT

v_gene: TRBV7-2
d_gene: .
abundance: few
j_gene: TRBJ1-6
CDR3aa: CASSLGASRVNSPLHF
CDR3nt: TGTGCCAGCAGCTTAGGGGCGAGCAGGGTGAATTCACCCCTCCACTTT

v_gene: TRBV20-1
d_gene: .
abundance: many
j_gene: TRBJ2-5
CDR3aa: CSAGGGQATQETQYF
CDR3nt: TGCAGTGCCGGAGGGGGTCAGGCAACACAAGAGACCCAGTACTTC

v_gene: TRBV4-1
d_gene: .
abundance: .
j_gene: TRBJ2-5
CDR3aa: CAGSQLNGGRNQETQYF
CDR3nt: TGCGCCGGCAGCCAACTAAACGGGGGGCGTAATCAAGAGACCCAGTACTTC

v_gene: TRBV7-2
d_gene: .
abundance: few
j_gene: TRBJ1-1
CDR3aa: CASSLGFDSSTEAFF
CDR3nt: TGTGCCAGCAGCTTGGGTTTCGACAGTTCTACTGAAGCTTTCTTT

v_gene: TRBV5-6
d_gene: .
abundance: few
j_gene: TRBJ2-4
CDR3aa: CASSLSGLRIGVIQYF
CDR3nt: TGTGCCAGCAGCTTGTCAGGTCTACGGATCGGGGTCATTCAGTACTTC

v_gene: TRBV7-2
d_gene: TRBD2
abundance: .
j_gene: TRBJ2-1
CDR3aa: CASSSLAATYNEQFF
CDR3nt: TGTGCCAGCAGCTCACTAGCGGCCACCTACAATGAGCAGTTCTTC

v_gene: TRBV6-1
d_gene: TRBD2
abundance: .
j_gene: TRBJ2-5
CDR3aa: CASSEGGTSGKETQYF
CDR3nt: TGTGCCAGCAGTGAAGGGGGGACTAGCGGCAAAGAGACCCAGTACTTC

v_gene: TRBV2
d_gene: TRBD1
abundance: few
j_gene: TRBJ2-2
CDR3aa: CASGEDRETGELFF
CDR3nt: TGTGCCAGCGGGGAGGACAGGGAGACCGGGGAGCTGTTTTTT

v_gene: TRBV7-9
d_gene: .
abundance: few
j_gene: TRBJ1-2
CDR3aa: CASSPPSVRSYGYTF
CDR3nt: TGTGCCAGCAGCCCCCCTTCGGTACGGAGCTATGGCTACACCTTC

v_gene: TRBV6-5
d_gene: .
abundance: many
j_gene: TRBJ1-5
CDR3aa: CASSWGYQPQHF
CDR3nt: TGTGCCAGCAGTTGGGGGTATCAGCCCCAGCATTTT

v_gene: TRBV6-1
d_gene: .
abundance: few
j_gene: TRBJ1-5
CDR3aa: CASRTFQPQHF
CDR3nt: TGTGCCAGCAGGACGTTTCAGCCCCAGCATTTT

v_gene: TRBV10-3
d_gene: .
abundance: few
j_gene: TRBJ2-2
CDR3aa: CAISKPRGESYGELFF
CDR3nt: TGTGCCATCTCCAAACCGCGCGGGGAGAGTTACGGGGAGCTGTTTTTT

v_gene: TRBV12-5
d_gene: .
abundance: many
j_gene: TRBJ1-1
CDR3aa: CASGLVLGQNTEAFF
CDR3nt: TGTGCTAGTGGTTTGGTATTAGGGCAGAACACTGAAGCTTTCTTT

v_gene: TRBV27
d_gene: .
abundance: few
j_gene: TRBJ2-1
CDR3aa: CASSFASVLNEQFF
CDR3nt: TGTGCCAGCAGTTTCGCGTCCGTTCTCAATGAGCAGTTCTTC

v_gene: TRBV5-5
d_gene: TRBD1
abundance: few
j_gene: TRBJ2-7
CDR3aa: CASSRTGEPYEQYF
CDR3nt: TGTGCCAGCAGCCGGACAGGGGAACCCTACGAGCAGTACTTC

v_gene: TRBV30
d_gene: .
abundance: many
j_gene: TRBJ2-7
CDR3aa: CAWSVGVSYEQYF
CDR3nt: TGTGCCTGGAGTGTGGGGGTCTCCTACGAGCAGTACTTC

v_gene: TRBV27
d_gene: TRBD1
abundance: .
j_gene: TRBJ2-3
CDR3aa: CASTRDRGTDTQYF
CDR3nt: TGTGCCAGCACTCGGGACAGGGGCACAGATACGCAGTATTTT

v_gene: TRBV7-9
d_gene: .
abundance: .
j_gene: TRBJ2-5
CDR3aa: CASSLVRGIQETQYF
CDR3nt: TGTGCCAGCAGCTTAGTAAGGGGGATCCAAGAGACCCAGTACTTC

v_gene: TRBV5-6
d_gene: .
abundance: many
j_gene: TRBJ2-5
CDR3aa: CASSLFQWQLQETQYF
CDR3nt: TGTGCCAGCAGCTTGTTCCAATGGCAACTCCAAGAGACCCAGTACTTC

v_gene: TRBV9
d_gene: .
abundance: .
j_gene: TRBJ1-3
CDR3aa: CASSLPQGASGNTIYF
CDR3nt: TGTGCCAGCAGCCTCCCACAGGGAGCATCTGGAAACACCATATATTTT

v_gene: TRBV28
d_gene: .
abundance: few
j_gene: TRBJ2-2
CDR3aa: CASSWGNTGELFF
CDR3nt: TGTGCCAGCAGTTGGGGGAATACCGGGGAGCTGTTTTTT

v_gene: TRBV5-1
d_gene: .
abundance: few
j_gene: TRBJ1-2
CDR3aa: CASSPRENYGYTF
CDR3nt: TGTGCCAGCAGCCCCCGGGAGAACTATGGCTACACCTTC

v_gene: TRBV5-1
d_gene: TRBD1
abundance: few
j_gene: TRBJ2-7
CDR3aa: CASSLGGQGFYEQYF
CDR3nt: TGCGCCAGCAGCTTGGGCGGACAGGGATTCTACGAGCAGTACTTC

v_gene: TRBV29-1
d_gene: .
abundance: .
j_gene: TRBJ1-1
CDR3aa: CSTQQGNTEAFF
CDR3nt: TGCAGCACCCAACAGGGGAACACTGAAGCTTTCTTT

v_gene: TRBV15
d_gene: .
abundance: few
j_gene: TRBJ1-1
CDR3aa: CATSARARNTEAFF
CDR3nt: TGTGCCACCAGCGCTCGAGCACGGAACACTGAAGCTTTCTTT

v_gene: TRBV18
d_gene: .
abundance: .
j_gene: TRBJ2-7
CDR3aa: CASSPKRDSIYEQYF
CDR3nt: TGTGCCAGCTCACCAAAACGCGACAGCATCTACGAGCAGTACTTC

v_gene: TRBV28
d_gene: TRBD1
abundance: many
j_gene: TRBJ1-1
CDR3aa: CASSSLDRGQAFF
CDR3nt: TGTGCCAGCAGTTCCCTGGACAGGGGGCAAGCTTTCTTT

v_gene: TRBV6-1
d_gene: .
abundance: many
j_gene: TRBJ1-4
CDR3aa: CASRSDRRAEKLFF
CDR3nt: TGTGCCAGCAGAAGTGACAGACGGGCTGAAAAACTGTTTTTT

v_gene: TRBV5-8
d_gene: .
abundance: few
j_gene: TRBJ1-5
CDR3aa: CASSLGVGGIQPQHF
CDR3nt: TGTGCCAGCAGCTTGGGGGTAGGGGGGATTCAGCCCCAGCATTTT

v_gene: TRBV7-9
d_gene: TRBD1
abundance: many
j_gene: TRBJ2-7
CDR3aa: CASSAPGQEYEQYF
CDR3nt: TGTGCCAGCAGCGCACCGGGACAGGAGTACGAGCAGTACTTC

v_gene: TRBV7-8
d_gene: .
abundance: few
j_gene: TRBJ2-7
CDR3aa: CASSTQGAQEQYF
CDR3nt: TGTGCCAGCAGCACCCAAGGGGCTCAAGAGCAGTACTTC

v_gene: TRBV28
d_gene: .
abundance: many
j_gene: TRBJ1-1
CDR3aa: CASSLPQTEAFF
CDR3nt: TGTGCCAGCAGTTTACCCCAGACTGAAGCTTTCTTT

v_gene: TRBV6-1
d_gene: TRBD1
abundance: many
j_gene: TRBJ2-7
CDR3aa: CATNRGVFYEQYF
CDR3nt: TGTGCCACCAACAGGGGGGTCTTCTACGAGCAGTACTTC

v_gene: TRBV12-3/TRBV12-4
d_gene: TRBD1
abundance: many
j_gene: TRBJ1-4
CDR3aa: CASRPQGEDVEKLFF
CDR3nt: TGTGCCAGCAGACCACAGGGGGAGGACGTTGAAAAACTGTTTTTT

v_gene: TRBV5-5
d_gene: .
abundance: .
j_gene: TRBJ2-7
CDR3aa: CASSLALTYEQYF
CDR3nt: TGTGCCAGCAGCTTGGCCCTCACCTACGAGCAGTACTTC

v_gene: TRBV27
d_gene: .
abundance: many
j_gene: TRBJ1-1
CDR3aa: CASSYSQGLGTEAFF
CDR3nt: TGTGCCAGCAGTTATTCCCAGGGCCTGGGCACTGAAGCTTTCTTT

v_gene: TRBV12-3/TRBV12-4
d_gene: .
abundance: few
j_gene: TRBJ1-1
CDR3aa: CANRRGQNTEAFF
CDR3nt: TGTGCCAACCGCCGGGGGCAGAACACTGAAGCTTTCTTT

v_gene: TRBV9
d_gene: .
abundance: .
j_gene: TRBJ2-2
CDR3aa: CASSVAPLGTVNTGELFF
CDR3nt: TGTGCCAGCAGCGTAGCCCCCCTTGGGACGGTGAACACCGGGGAGCTGTTTTTT

v_gene: TRBV6-1
d_gene: .
abundance: many
j_gene: TRBJ1-1
CDR3aa: CASSETGMNTEAFF
CDR3nt: TGTGCCAGCAGCGAAACAGGGATGAACACTGAAGCTTTCTTT

v_gene: TRBV7-9
d_gene: .
abundance: .
j_gene: TRBJ2-1
CDR3aa: CASSPARRDSYNEQFF
CDR3nt: TGTGCCAGCAGCCCTGCAAGGCGGGACTCCTACAATGAGCAGTTCTTC

v_gene: TRBV20-1
d_gene: TRBD1
abundance: many
j_gene: TRBJ1-1
CDR3aa: CSARDGGQAYTEAFF
CDR3nt: TGCAGTGCTAGAGATGGGGGACAGGCGTACACTGAAGCTTTCTTT

v_gene: TRBV6-1
d_gene: .
abundance: .
j_gene: TRBJ2-7
CDR3aa: CASNRDGNYEQYF
CDR3nt: TGTGCCAGTAACCGGGACGGGAACTACGAGCAGTACTTC

v_gene: TRBV20-1
d_gene: .
abundance: .
j_gene: TRBJ1-1
CDR3aa: CSASPGPNTEAFF
CDR3nt: TGCAGTGCTAGTCCGGGACCAAACACTGAAGCTTTCTTT

v_gene: TRBV15
d_gene: .
abundance: few
j_gene: TRBJ1-6
CDR3aa: CATSRGVLGRSNSPLHF
CDR3nt: TGTGCCACCAGCAGAGGGGTACTTGGGAGATCCAATTCACCCCTCCACTTT